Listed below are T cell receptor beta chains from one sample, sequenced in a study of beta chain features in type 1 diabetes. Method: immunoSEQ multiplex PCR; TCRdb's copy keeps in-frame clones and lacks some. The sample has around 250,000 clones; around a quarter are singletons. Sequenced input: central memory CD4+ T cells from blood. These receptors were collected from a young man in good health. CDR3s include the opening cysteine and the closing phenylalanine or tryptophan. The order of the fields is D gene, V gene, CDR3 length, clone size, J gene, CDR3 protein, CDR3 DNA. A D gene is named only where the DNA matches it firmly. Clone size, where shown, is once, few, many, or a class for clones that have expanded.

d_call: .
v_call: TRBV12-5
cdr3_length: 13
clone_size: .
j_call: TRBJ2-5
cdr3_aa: CASAPRGGETQYF
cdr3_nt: TGTGCTAGTGCCCCTAGGGGGGGAGAGACCCAGTACTTC

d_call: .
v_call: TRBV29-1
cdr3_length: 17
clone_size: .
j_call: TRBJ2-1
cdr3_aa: CSVEDNLAPSSYNEQFF
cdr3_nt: TGCAGCGTTGAAGATAATCTAGCGCCTAGCTCCTACAATGAGCAGTTCTTC

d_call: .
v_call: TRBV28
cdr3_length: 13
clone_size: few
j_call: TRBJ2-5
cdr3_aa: CASSFQGRPTQYF
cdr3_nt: TGTGCCAGCAGTTTTCAGGGCCGGCCGACCCAGTACTTC

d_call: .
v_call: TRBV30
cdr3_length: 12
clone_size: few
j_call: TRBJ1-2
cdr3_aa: CAWSVPWTGYTF
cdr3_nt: TGTGCCTGGAGTGTTCCCTGGACTGGCTACACCTTC

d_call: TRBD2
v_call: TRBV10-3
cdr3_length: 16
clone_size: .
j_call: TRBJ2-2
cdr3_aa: CAISELAGGVAGELFF
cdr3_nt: TGTGCCATCAGTGAGTTAGCGGGAGGCGTGGCCGGGGAGCTGTTTTTT

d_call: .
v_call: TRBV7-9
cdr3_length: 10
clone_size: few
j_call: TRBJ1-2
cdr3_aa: CATAVYGYTF
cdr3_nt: TGTGCCACCGCCGTATATGGCTACACCTTC

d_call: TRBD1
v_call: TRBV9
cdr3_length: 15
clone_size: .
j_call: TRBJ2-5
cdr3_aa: CASSPRTGSVETQYF
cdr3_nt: TGTGCCAGCAGCCCCCGGACAGGGAGTGTCGAGACCCAGTACTTC

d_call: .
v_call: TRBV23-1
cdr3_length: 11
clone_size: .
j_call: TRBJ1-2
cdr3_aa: CASSQTYGYTF
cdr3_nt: TGCGCCAGCAGTCAAACCTATGGCTACACCTTC

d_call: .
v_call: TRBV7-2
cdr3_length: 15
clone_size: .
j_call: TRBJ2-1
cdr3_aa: CASSLTGQHKGEQFF
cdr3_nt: TGTGCCAGCAGCTTAACGGGGCAACATAAGGGAGAGCAGTTCTTC

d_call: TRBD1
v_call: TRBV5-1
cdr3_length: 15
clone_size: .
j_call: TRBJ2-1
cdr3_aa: CASSPGQGLRNEQFF
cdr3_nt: TGCGCCAGCAGCCCGGGACAGGGACTAAGAAATGAGCAGTTCTTC

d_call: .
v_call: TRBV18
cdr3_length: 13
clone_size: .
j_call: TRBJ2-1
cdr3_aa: CASSPATRHEQFF
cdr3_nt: TGTGCCAGCTCACCCGCTACTAGGCATGAGCAGTTCTTC

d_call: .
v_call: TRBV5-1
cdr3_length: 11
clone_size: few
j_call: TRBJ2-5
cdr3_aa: CASSLGKTQYF
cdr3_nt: TGCGCCAGCAGCCTCGGGAAGACCCAGTACTTC

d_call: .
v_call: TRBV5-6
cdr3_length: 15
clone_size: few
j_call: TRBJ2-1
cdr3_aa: CASSLTVVSGGVRFF
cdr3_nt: TGTGCCAGCAGCCTGACTGTCGTGAGTGGGGGAGTTCGGTTCTTC

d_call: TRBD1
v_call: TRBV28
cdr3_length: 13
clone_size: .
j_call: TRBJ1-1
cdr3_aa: CASSETGRNEAFF
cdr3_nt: TGTGCCAGCAGCGAGACAGGGCGTAATGAAGCTTTCTTT

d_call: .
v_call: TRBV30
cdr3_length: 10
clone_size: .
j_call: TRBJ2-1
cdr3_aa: CAWSVGVQFF
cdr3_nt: TGTGCCTGGAGTGTCGGCGTGCAGTTCTTC

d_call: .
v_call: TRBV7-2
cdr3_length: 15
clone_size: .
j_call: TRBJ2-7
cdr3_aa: CASSLDEGPPYEQYF
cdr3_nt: TGTGCCAGCAGCTTAGATGAGGGACCCCCCTACGAGCAGTACTTC

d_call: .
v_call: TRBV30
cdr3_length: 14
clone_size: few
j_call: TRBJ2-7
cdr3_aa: CAWHYSGTSYEQYF
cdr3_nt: TGTGCCTGGCATTATAGCGGAACCTCCTACGAGCAGTACTTC

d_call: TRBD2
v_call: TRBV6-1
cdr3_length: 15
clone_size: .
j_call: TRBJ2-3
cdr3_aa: CASSFSGTSTDTQYF
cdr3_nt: TGTGCCAGCAGTTTTAGCGGGACTAGCACAGATACGCAGTATTTT

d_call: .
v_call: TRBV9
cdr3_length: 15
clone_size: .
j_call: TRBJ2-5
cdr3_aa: CASSVDEVERETQYF
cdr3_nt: TGTGCCAGCAGCGTAGATGAAGTTGAGCGGGAGACCCAGTACTTC

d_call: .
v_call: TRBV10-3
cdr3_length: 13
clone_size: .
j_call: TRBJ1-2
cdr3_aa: CAIRQVPNYGYTF
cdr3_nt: TGTGCCATCAGACAGGTCCCTAACTATGGCTACACCTTC

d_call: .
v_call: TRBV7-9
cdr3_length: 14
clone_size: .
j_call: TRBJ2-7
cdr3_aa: CASSLTTGTYEQYF
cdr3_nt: TGTGCCAGCAGCCTTACTACAGGGACCTACGAGCAGTACTTC

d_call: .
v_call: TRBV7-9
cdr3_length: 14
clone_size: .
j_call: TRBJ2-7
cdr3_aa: CASSLLTGPYEQYF
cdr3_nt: TGTGCCAGCAGCTTATTAACAGGGCCCTACGAGCAGTACTTC

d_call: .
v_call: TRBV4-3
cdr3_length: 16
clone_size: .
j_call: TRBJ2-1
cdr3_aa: CASSQEAVRYNNEQFF
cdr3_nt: TGCGCCAGCAGCCAAGAAGCGGTTCGATATAACAATGAGCAGTTCTTC

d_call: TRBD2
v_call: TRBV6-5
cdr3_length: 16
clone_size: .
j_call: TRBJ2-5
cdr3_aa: CASSYRGIAGGETQYF
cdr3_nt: TGTGCCAGCAGTTACAGGGGAATAGCGGGCGGCGAGACCCAGTACTTC

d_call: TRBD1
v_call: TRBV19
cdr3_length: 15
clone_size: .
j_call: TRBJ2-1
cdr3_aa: CASSIAGGAYNEQFF
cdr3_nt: TGTGCCAGTAGTATAGCAGGGGGCGCCTACAATGAGCAGTTCTTC

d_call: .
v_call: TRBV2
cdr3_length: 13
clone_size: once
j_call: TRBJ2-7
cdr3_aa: CASTIGPGGEQYF
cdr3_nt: TGTGCCAGCACGATAGGACCTGGAGGCGAGCAGTACTTC

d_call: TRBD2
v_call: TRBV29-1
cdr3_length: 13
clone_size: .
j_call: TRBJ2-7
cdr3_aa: CSVTGLAGIEQYF
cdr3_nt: TGCAGCGTTACGGGACTAGCGGGAATCGAGCAGTACTTC

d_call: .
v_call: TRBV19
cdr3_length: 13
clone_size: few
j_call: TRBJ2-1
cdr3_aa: CASSILHYNEQFF
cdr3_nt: TGTGCCAGTAGTATACTCCATTACAATGAGCAGTTCTTC

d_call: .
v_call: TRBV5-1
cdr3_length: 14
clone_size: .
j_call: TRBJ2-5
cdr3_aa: CASSLAGAGETQYF
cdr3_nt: TGCGCCAGCAGCTTGGCCGGGGCGGGCGAGACCCAGTACTTC